A single sample is the source of the 10 T cell receptor beta chains below, sequenced in a study of vaccination effects on CD4 cells after COVID-19. The data were produced by immunoSEQ multiplex PCR, yet TCRdb's version contains in-frame clones alone and is incomplete. This table holds roughly 70,000 clones, about 80% found once. What these receptors recognize is not known. Under the ViraFEST assay, PBMC were stimulated with viral peptide pools so that antigen-specific CD4+ T cells expanded. Sequencing was performed afterwards. Cells that had been cultured for less than 13 days were the source of isolated CD4+ T cells. Each person got two doses of an mRNA SARS-CoV-2 vaccine, BNT162b2 or mRNA-1273. The source was CD4+ T cells from PBMCs cultured with HCoV-OC43 spike peptides, collected after COVID-19 vaccination. Subset in this sample: HCoV-OC43 spike overlapping peptide pool stimulation. The source is a human donor who received a COVID-19 vaccine.

This clone came up a few times. This chain joins TRBV5-5 and TRBJ1-6; 7 nucleotides agree with TRBD1. The J segment lost 10 bases and the V segment lost 4 bases, leaving 8 bases of the junction unmatched. The germline CDR1 and CDR2 sequences are SGHKS and YYEKEE (reference sequence). The CDR3 is 14 residues long. The chain's CDR3 is CASSRGGGGSPLHF. Here the CDR3 DNA reads TGTGCCAGCAGCCGCGGAGGAGGGGGCTCACCCCTCCACTTT.

V is TRBV6-5 and J is TRBJ1-4; no firm D call. Germline V gives CDR1 MNHEY, CDR2 SVGAGI. The CDR3 has 15 residues. Trimming left V 6 bases short and J 0 bases short, with 11 bases between. The DNA for the CDR3 is TGTGCCAGCAGAAAGGGCCTCACAACTAATGAAAAACTGTTTTTT. Residues: CASRKGLTTNEKLFF.

The rearrangement uses TRBV5-4 and TRBJ2-7; 10 bases agree with TRBD1. CDR1 and CDR2 (germline): SGHNT, YYREEE (reference sequence). J was trimmed by 3 bases and V by 3 bases; bases with no gene match: 6. CDR3 length: 15 amino acids. In DNA, the CDR3 is TGTGCCAGCAGCTCTTGGACAGGGGGTAACTACGAGCAGTACGTC. Encoded protein: CASSSWTGGNYEQYV.

The count of this clone is one. The rearrangement links TRBV6-1 to TRBJ2-5, with D possibly being TRBD1 or TRBD2 (5 bases each). The CDR3 loop spans 15 amino acids. The germline V gene encodes CDR1 MNHNS and CDR2 SASEGT. V was trimmed by 2 bases and J by 5 bases, leaving 15 bases between them. The CDR3 is CASSEFGGMTETQYF. CDR3 nucleotide sequence: TGTGCCAGCAGTGAATTTGGGGGTATGACCGAGACCCAGTACTTC.

The V and J genes are TRBV9 and TRBJ1-2; 7 bases match TRBD1. The CDR3 totals 14 residues. Germline loops: CDR1 SGDLS, CDR2 YYNGEE. The trim removed 3 bases at V and 2 bases at J, leaving 4 bases unmatched. The CDR3 sequence: CASSEETGNYGYTF. Here the CDR3 DNA reads TGTGCCAGCAGCGAAGAGACAGGGAACTATGGCTACACCTTC.

This clone has just a few counts. The CDR3 region has the DNA TGTGCCAGCAGCTTGAGGGGCGCGTGGAATCAGCCCCAGCATTTT. Residues: CASSLRGAWNQPQHF. The chain is built from TRBV5-6 and TRBJ1-5; D is perhaps TRBD1 (5 bases). Germline CDR1 reads SGHDT; CDR2 reads YYEEEE. The CDR3 spans 15 residues. Trimming removed 1 base at V and 4 bases at J, with 12 bases between. Based on the CDR3 plus reference TRBV5-6 and TRBJ1-5, the full variable domain is DAGVTQSPTHLIKTRGQQVTLRCSPKSGHDTVSWYQQALGQGPQFIFQYYEEEERQRGNFPDRFSGHQFPNYSSELNVNALLLGDSALYLCASSLRGAWNQPQHFGDGTRLSIL.

The genes are TRBV18 and TRBJ2-7; tentatively, D is TRBD2 (6 bases). This CDR3 is built from 12 residues. V was cut by 2 bases and J by 9 bases, with 11 bases left in between. The germline V gene has CDR1 KGHSH and CDR2 LQKENI. The CDR3 region has the DNA TGTGCCAGCTCACCAGAGGGAGGCGGGCAGTACGTC. Protein sequence: CASSPEGGGQYV.

This rearrangement joins TRBV28 to TRBJ1-5; no clear D gene. Trimming took off 2 bases at V and 3 bases at J, with 5 bases between the two ends. The CDR3 sequence is 13 residues long. Germline V gene data show CDR1 as MDHEN and CDR2 as SYDVKM. For the CDR3, the DNA is TGTGCCAGCAGTTTAGCGATCAATCAGCCCCAGCATTTT. Translating gives CASSLAINQPQHF.

This chain joins TRBV3-1 (or the pseudogene TRBV3-2) and TRBJ1-2; 7 bases match TRBD1. Germline loops: CDR1 LGHDT, CDR2 YNNKEL (reference sequence). V lost 3 bases, J lost 8 bases, and 3 bases stayed unmatched. This CDR3 has 12 amino acids. The CDR3 region is CASSHGTAGYTF. CDR3 DNA: TGTGCCAGCAGCCATGGGACAGCAGGCTACACCTTC.

The chain has TRBV28 and TRBJ2-3; D remains unclear. The germline V and J ends were trimmed by 6 bases and 2 bases, with 9 bases remaining between them. In germline, CDR1 is MDHEN, CDR2 SYDVKM. The CDR3 is made up of 13 amino acids. As DNA, the CDR3 is TGTGCCAGCAGCCAGGCAAACACAGATACGCAGTATTTT. Translation gives CASSQANTDTQYF.